This paragraph reports one T cell receptor (beta chain). The data derive from a study of CD8+ T cells in alopecia areata. The CDR3 is 14 amino acids. Trimming took 4 bases from V and 5 from J, leaving 11 bases between them. From germline, CDR1 is MGHRA and CDR2 YSYEKL. As to treatment: oral pan-JAK inhibitor, 5-10 mg twice daily. Isolated RNA was reverse transcribed into cDNA used as the sequencing template. Assay used: immunoSEQ multiplex PCR; TCRdb lists only in-frame clones, some missing. Found here are about 120,000 clones, more than 45% of them singletons; the top ten hold 0.45% to 0.5%. The sequence was collected from a human donor with alopecia areata. The chain carries TRBV4-1 and TRBJ2-2, with D tentatively TRBD1 or TRBD2 (6 bases each). This material consisted of CD4+ T cells sorted from blood, taken at week 4, from a patient treated with tofacitinib. CDR3 nucleotides: TGCGCCAGCAGCCGGTGGGGGGCAACCGGGGAGCTGTTTTTT. Translation: CASSRWGATGELFF.